Below, 29 T cell receptor beta chains from the same sample are listed, as sequenced in a study of T cell responses to AZD1222 COVID-19 vaccine. Sequencing was performed with immunoSEQ multiplex PCR; in TCRdb, only in-frame clones are kept and a portion is missing. Here the sample spans around 53,000 clones, 80% to 90% being singletons. Here the sequenced sample was peripheral blood, taken 28 days after the second AZD1222 dose. The receptors here all came from an adult who received the AZD1222 COVID-19 vaccine.

This clone has only a few counts. This rearrangement joins TRBV14 to TRBJ1-1, with 7 bases lining up with TRBD1. The CDR3 consists of 16 residues. Germline V lookup: CDR1 SGHDN, CDR2 FVKESK. V gave up 4 bases and J gave up 0 bases; unmatched junction bases: 8. This CDR3 is CASSPGTAVLNTEAFF. The DNA of the CDR3 is TGTGCCAGCAGCCCCGGGACAGCGGTACTGAACACTGAAGCTTTCTTT.

The chain is built from TRBV18 and TRBJ1-4; D gene unclear. CDR3 length: 15 amino acids. The V end lost 0 bases, the J end lost 8 bases, and 13 bases lay between the germline ends. Germline values: CDR1 KGHSH, CDR2 LQKENI. CDR3 sequence: CASSPPGGVREKLFF. In DNA, the CDR3 is TGTGCCAGCTCACCACCGGGAGGAGTCCGGGAAAAACTGTTTTTT.

The table lists this clone with a few counts. The genes are TRBV12-3 or TRBV12-4 and TRBJ2-4, with 10 positions matching TRBD2. With V trimmed by 6 bases and J by 5 bases, 1 base remained unmatched. The CDR3 sequence is 13 residues long. The CDR3 DNA reads as TGTGCCAGCAGCGGACTAGCGGAAAACATTCAGTACTTC. Amino acids: CASSGLAENIQYF.

The chain combines TRBV10-1 with TRBJ1-2, with 7 nucleotides matching TRBD1. This CDR3 has 13 residues. J was trimmed by 4 bases and V by 6 bases; bases with no gene match: 5. Germline CDR1 WNHNN, CDR2 SYGVQD (reference sequence). The CDR3 loop reads CASSPDRTYGYTF. The DNA for the CDR3 is TGCGCCAGCAGCCCGGACAGGACCTATGGCTACACCTTC.

V usage is TRBV24-1 and J usage is TRBJ2-5; the match to TRBD1 covers 10 bases. CDR1 is KGHDR, CDR2 SFDVKD, per germline. This CDR3 spans 18 amino acids. After removal of 2 bases from V and 4 bases from J, the junction contained 12 bases not matched to a gene. For the CDR3, the DNA is TGTGCCACCAGTGATTCTTCAACGGGACAGGGGCGGAGAGAGACCCAGTACTTC. Translation gives CATSDSSTGQGRRETQYF.

The chain uses TRBV19 and TRBJ2-2; D gene unclear. With 7 bases removed from V and 0 bases from J, the gap between germline ends came to 12 bases. This CDR3 comprises 15 residues. Germline CDR1 reads LNHDA; CDR2 reads SQIVND (reference sequence). CDR3 DNA: TGTGCCAGTATGGGCCTGGGATCGAACACCGGGGAGCTGTTTTTT. The encoded protein is CASMGLGSNTGELFF.

The rearrangement links TRBV20-1 to TRBJ2-7; 9 nucleotides agree with TRBD1. This CDR3 is built from 14 residues. Trimming cost V 6 bases and J 6 bases; bases outside gene matches: 12. CDR1 is DFQATT and CDR2 is SNEGSKA in the germline V gene (reference sequence). In nucleotides, the CDR3 is TGCAGTGCAAGTCTGGACAGGGGATATTCCGAGCAGTACTTC. This translates into CSASLDRGYSEQYF.

V and J are TRBV19 and TRBJ1-1; D uncertain. CDR3 length: 13 amino acids. V dropped 6 bases and J dropped 4 bases, with 12 bases sitting between them. Germline V gives CDR1 LNHDA, CDR2 SQIVND (reference sequence). The CDR3 loop is CASSATSRTEAFF. The CDR3 coding sequence is TGTGCCAGTAGCGCGACGAGCCGCACTGAAGCTTTCTTT.

V and J are TRBV20-1 and TRBJ2-3; D gene ambiguous. The CDR3 covers 10 residues. CDR1 and CDR2 (germline): DFQATT, SNEGSKA (reference sequence). The germline V and J ends were trimmed by 4 bases and 5 bases, with 4 bases remaining between them. The CDR3 here is CSATGDTQYF. In nucleotides, the CDR3 is TGCAGTGCTACGGGAGATACGCAGTATTTT.

This clone was observed once. This rearrangement joins TRBV19 to TRBJ2-2, with 8 bases identical to TRBD1. J was trimmed by 1 base and V by 4 bases; bases with no gene match: 5. The CDR3 has 16 amino acids. CDR1 is LNHDA and CDR2 is SQIVND in the germline V gene (reference sequence). CDR3: CASSRVGTGNTGELFF. CDR3 DNA: TGTGCCAGTAGTAGGGTGGGGACAGGGAACACCGGGGAGCTGTTTTTT.

The chain is built from TRBV12-5 and TRBJ2-5; 11 nucleotides align to TRBD2. This CDR3 contains 15 residues. V lost 4 bases to trimming and J lost 3 bases; unmatched junction nucleotides: 4. Per germline, CDR1 LGHNT and CDR2 FRNRAP. The CDR3 is CASGSQGLAEETQYF. The CDR3 region has the DNA TGTGCTAGTGGTTCCCAGGGACTAGCGGAAGAGACCCAGTACTTC.

The chain links TRBV9 to TRBJ2-1, with 13 bases lining up with TRBD2. Germline V CDR1 and CDR2: SGDLS, YYNGEE. The CDR3 covers 19 residues. The V segment lost 2 bases and the J segment 3 bases; nucleotides outside the gene matches: 11. CDR3 protein: CASSVPGLAGEEVYNEQFF. CDR3 nucleotide sequence: TGTGCCAGCAGCGTTCCCGGACTAGCGGGAGAAGAAGTCTACAATGAGCAGTTCTTC.

The V call is TRBV7-8, the J call TRBJ2-3; 15 positions agree with TRBD2. This CDR3 comprises 16 residues. Per germline, CDR1 SGHVS and CDR2 FQNEAQ. J gave up 5 bases and V 1 base, and 1 base lay outside the gene matches. The CDR3, as DNA: TGTGCCAGCAGCTTAGGGACTAGCGGGAGGGGAGATACGCAGTATTTT. Its protein is CASSLGTSGRGDTQYF.

The chain recombines TRBV11-2 with TRBJ2-1; 10 nucleotides align to TRBD2. This CDR3 has 15 residues. Germline CDR1 is SGHAT and CDR2 is FQNNGV. With 5 bases clipped from V and 9 bases from J, the junction kept 10 bases outside the gene matches. The CDR3 loop is CASSPVSGRFSEQFF. The DNA for the CDR3 is TGTGCCAGCAGCCCGGTTAGCGGGAGGTTCTCTGAGCAGTTCTTC.

The V call is TRBV28, the J call TRBJ2-7; D is uncertain. Germline assignment: CDR1 MDHEN and CDR2 SYDVKM. CDR3 size: 16 residues. V lost 2 bases and J lost 2, with 16 bases in between. CDR3 sequence: CASSLGIGRLPYEQYF. The CDR3 region has the DNA TGTGCCAGCAGTTTAGGTATTGGACGTCTCCCCTACGAGCAGTACTTC.

This clone was seen only a few times. This chain connects TRBV11-2 to TRBJ1-1; D is possibly TRBD1 (5 bases). V lost 6 bases, J lost 4 bases, and 15 bases lay in between. CDR3 length equals 14 residues. Germline V lookup: CDR1 SGHAT, CDR2 FQNNGV. The CDR3 here is CASSRQIGATEAFF. The CDR3 coding sequence is TGTGCCAGCAGTAGACAGATCGGGGCCACTGAAGCTTTCTTT.

The chain links TRBV10-3 to TRBJ1-3, with D possibly being TRBD1 (5 bases). CDR3 length: 15 amino acids. Trimming shortened V by 4 bases and J by 0 bases, and 10 bases separated the two germline ends. The germline CDR1 and CDR2 sequences are ENHRY and SYGVKD. The CDR3 DNA reads TGTGCCATCAGTGCTGGGGCAGACTCTGGAAACACCATATATTTT. It is translated as CAISAGADSGNTIYF.

The V call is TRBV6-5, the J call TRBJ2-7; TRBD2 might be the D (6 bases). CDR1 MNHEY and CDR2 SVGAGI come from the germline V gene. V was clipped by 3 bases and J by 7 bases, with 19 bases between them. This CDR3 is 15 amino acids long. The CDR3 loop reads CASSYHGGPEWEQYF. CDR3 nucleotides: TGTGCCAGCAGTTATCACGGGGGACCGGAGTGGGAGCAGTACTTC.

The chain recombines TRBV19 with TRBJ1-5, with 7 bases fitting TRBD1. With 0 bases clipped from V and 5 bases from J, the junction kept 4 bases outside the gene matches. The CDR3 is made up of 15 amino acids. Germline V gene lookup returns CDR1 LNHDA and CDR2 SQIVND (reference sequence). The CDR3 loop reads CASSIEGRGYQPQHF. The CDR3 coding sequence is TGTGCCAGTAGTATAGAGGGCAGGGGGTATCAGCCCCAGCATTTT.

The V gene is TRBV30, the J gene TRBJ2-7; TRBD2 matches at 11 bases. The CDR3 runs 16 residues. With V trimmed by 2 bases and J by 3 bases, 9 bases remained unmatched. The germline V gene has CDR1 GTSNPN and CDR2 SVGIG (reference sequence). CDR3 in DNA: TGTGCCTGGAGTAGCATGGGACTAGCGGACCTCTACGAGCAGTACTTC. Protein product: CAWSSMGLADLYEQYF.

The chain couples TRBV28 to TRBJ2-7, with no clear D. Germline values: CDR1 MDHEN, CDR2 SYDVKM. V was trimmed by 6 bases and J by 5 bases, leaving 17 bases between them. CDR3 length equals 14 residues. CDR3 DNA sequence: TGTGCCAGCAGATCGGCCCAGATACTCCACGAGCAGTACTTC. It specifies CASRSAQILHEQYF.

This chain links TRBV27 with TRBJ2-1, with 11 bases matching TRBD2. With V trimmed by 4 bases and J by 6 bases, 11 bases remained unmatched. The length of the CDR3 is 17 residues. CDR1 is MNHEY and CDR2 is SMNVEV in the germline V gene (reference sequence). DNA of the CDR3: TGTGCCAGCAGTTACGGGACTAGCGGACGCACTCGCAATGAGCAGTTCTTC. Residues: CASSYGTSGRTRNEQFF.

The V and J genes are TRBV28 and TRBJ2-7, with 9 bases fitting TRBD1. Germline-derived CDR1 and CDR2 are MDHEN and SYDVKM. The CDR3 length is 17 residues. The V segment lost 6 bases and the J segment 6 bases; nucleotides outside the gene matches: 18. CDR3 coding DNA: TGTGCCAGCAGCGGACCGGGACAGGGTTCTTTATCTGGCGAGCAGTACTTC. As protein: CASSGPGQGSLSGEQYF.

The V and J genes are TRBV6-2 or TRBV6-3 and TRBJ1-5, with a possible D match to TRBD1 (6 bases). Germline V gives CDR1 MNHEY, CDR2 SVGEGT. The CDR3 is 14 amino acids. The germline V and J ends were trimmed by 7 bases and 6 bases, with 16 bases remaining between them. CDR3 in DNA: TGTGCCAGCAACCCTCTTGGGGGCGGTCAGCCCCAGCATTTT. This translates into CASNPLGGGQPQHF.

J is TRBJ2-5 and V is TRBV28; no firm D call. Germline assignment: CDR1 MDHEN and CDR2 SYDVKM. The CDR3 covers 11 residues. The germline V and J ends were trimmed by 7 bases and 5 bases, with 8 bases remaining between them. This CDR3 reads CASTKEETQYF. The CDR3 region has the DNA TGTGCCAGCACCAAGGAGGAGACCCAGTACTTC.

This chain uses TRBV20-1 with TRBJ2-3; weak D call: TRBD2 (5 bases). From germline, CDR1 is DFQATT and CDR2 SNEGSKA (reference sequence). There are 11 residues in the CDR3. The CDR3 nucleotides are TGCACCCTAGCCCGCAGGGATACGCAGTATTTT. Its translation: CTLARRDTQYF.

The chain employs TRBV11-2 and TRBJ2-7; D call uncertain. CDR3 length: 14 residues. The V and J ends lost 0 bases and 3 bases respectively, with 9 bases between them. CDR1 SGHAT and CDR2 FQNNGV come from the germline V gene. Written as DNA, the CDR3 is TGTGCCAGCAGCTTAGATCAAGGCAGCTACGAGCAGTACTTC. It specifies CASSLDQGSYEQYF.

J is TRBJ2-2 and V is TRBV19; 8 nucleotides agree with TRBD2. CDR1 and CDR2 (germline): LNHDA, SQIVND (reference sequence). The CDR3 is 16 residues long. V was clipped by 4 bases and J by 0 bases; unmatched bases: 4. The CDR3 sequence: CASSRATSANTGELFF. The CDR3, as DNA: TGTGCCAGTAGTAGGGCGACTAGCGCGAACACCGGGGAGCTGTTTTTT.

This chain connects TRBV6-1 to TRBJ1-1; weak D call: TRBD1 (6 bases). The CDR3 extends over 16 amino acids. Trimming cost V 4 bases and J 1 base, with 16 bases left between them. From germline, CDR1 is MNHNS and CDR2 SASEGT. The CDR3: CASSGSGGGPNTEAFF. The CDR3 nucleotides read TGTGCCAGCAGTGGCTCTGGGGGCGGTCCGAACACTGAAGCTTTCTTT.